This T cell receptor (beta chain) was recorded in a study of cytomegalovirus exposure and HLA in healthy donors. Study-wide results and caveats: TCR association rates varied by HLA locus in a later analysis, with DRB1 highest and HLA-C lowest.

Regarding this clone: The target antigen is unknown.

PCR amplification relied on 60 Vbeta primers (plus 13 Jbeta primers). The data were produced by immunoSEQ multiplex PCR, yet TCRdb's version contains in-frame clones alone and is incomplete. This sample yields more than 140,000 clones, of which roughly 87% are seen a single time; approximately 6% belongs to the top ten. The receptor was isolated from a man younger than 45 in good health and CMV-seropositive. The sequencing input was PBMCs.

CDR3 nucleotide sequence: TGTGCCAGCAGTATCGGGAGCTCCTACAATGAGCAGTTCTTC. Its protein product is CASSIGSSYNEQFF. This chain uses TRBV13 with TRBJ2-1; a possible D gene is TRBD2 (6 bases). This CDR3 has 14 residues. Germline-derived CDR1 and CDR2 are PRHDT and FYEKMQ (reference sequence). V was shortened by 6 bases and J by 0 bases, with 9 bases between the two germline ends.